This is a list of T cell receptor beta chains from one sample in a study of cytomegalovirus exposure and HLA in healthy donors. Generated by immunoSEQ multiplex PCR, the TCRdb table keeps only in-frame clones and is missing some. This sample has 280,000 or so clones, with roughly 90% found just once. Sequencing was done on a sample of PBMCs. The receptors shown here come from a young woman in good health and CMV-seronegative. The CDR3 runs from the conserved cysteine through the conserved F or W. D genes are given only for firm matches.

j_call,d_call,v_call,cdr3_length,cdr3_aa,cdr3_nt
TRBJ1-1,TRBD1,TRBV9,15,CASSVIGQGATEAFF,TGTGCCAGCAGCGTAATAGGACAGGGGGCGACTGAAGCTTTCTTT
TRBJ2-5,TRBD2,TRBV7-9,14,CASIHRGDQETQYF,TGTGCCAGCATCCACCGGGGGGACCAAGAGACCCAGTACTTC
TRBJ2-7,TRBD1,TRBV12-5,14,CASGDSGQAYEQYF,TGTGCTAGTGGAGACAGTGGACAGGCCTACGAGCAGTACTTC
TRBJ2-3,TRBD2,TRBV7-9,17,CASSSPGLAGGPDTQYF,TGTGCCAGCAGCTCCCCCGGACTAGCGGGGGGGCCAGATACGCAGTATTTT
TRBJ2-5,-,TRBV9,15,CASSVVDRAEETQYF,TGTGCCAGCAGCGTAGTTGACAGAGCCGAAGAGACCCAGTACTTC
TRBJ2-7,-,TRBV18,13,CASSPDIVYEQYF,TGTGCCAGCTCGCCGGACATTGTCTACGAGCAGTACTTC
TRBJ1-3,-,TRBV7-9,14,CASSPGTIGNTIYF,TGTGCCAGCAGCCCTGGCACAATTGGAAACACCATATATTTT
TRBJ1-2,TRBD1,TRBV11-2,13,CASSLGTVYGYTF,TGTGCCAGCAGCCTGGGGACAGTCTATGGCTACACCTTC
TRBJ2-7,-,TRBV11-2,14,CASSSVPVIYEQYF,TGTGCCAGCAGCTCTGTCCCGGTTATCTACGAGCAGTACTTC
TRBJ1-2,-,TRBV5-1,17,CASSGRSGGRLNYGYTF,TGCGCCAGCAGCGGTCGTTCGGGGGGGCGCCTTAACTATGGCTACACCTTC
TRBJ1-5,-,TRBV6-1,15,CASSLLPVGNQPQHF,TGTGCCAGCAGTCTACTACCGGTTGGCAATCAGCCCCAGCATTTT
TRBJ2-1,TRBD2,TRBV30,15,CAWTVLAGGLNEQFF,TGTGCCTGGACCGTACTAGCGGGGGGGCTTAATGAGCAGTTCTTC
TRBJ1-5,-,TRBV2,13,CASSDGPIWPQHF,TGTGCCAGCAGTGACGGTCCGATTTGGCCCCAGCATTTT
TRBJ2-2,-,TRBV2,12,CASNGGPGELFF,TGTGCCAGCAATGGTGGCCCCGGGGAGCTGTTTTTT
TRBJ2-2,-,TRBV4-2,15,CASSQEPANTGELFF,TGTGCCAGCAGCCAAGAGCCGGCGAACACCGGGGAGCTGTTTTTT
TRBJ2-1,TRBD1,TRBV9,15,CASSVSGGGYNEQFF,TGTGCCAGCAGCGTTTCAGGGGGTGGGTACAATGAGCAGTTCTTC
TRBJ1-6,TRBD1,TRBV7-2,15,CASSLGAGGWAPLHF,TGTGCCAGCAGCTTAGGGGCAGGGGGATGGGCACCCCTCCACTTT
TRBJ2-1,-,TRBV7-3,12,CASSLPPGEQFF,TGTGCCAGCAGCTTGCCCCCCGGTGAGCAGTTCTTC
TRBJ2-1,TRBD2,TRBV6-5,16,CASSYFRTSGYNEQFF,TGTGCCAGCAGTTACTTCCGGACTAGCGGGTACAATGAGCAGTTCTTC
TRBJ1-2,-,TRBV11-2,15,CASSSAGETNYGYTF,TGTGCCAGCAGCTCCGCGGGGGAGACTAACTATGGCTACACCTTC